The next 28 T cell receptor beta chains were all read from a single sample in a study of a mutant IDH1 vaccine in newly diagnosed glioma. The time point here: week 47, end of study. All doses held 300 ug of mutant IDH1 20-mer peptide, with topical imiquimod. Their target antigens are unknown. The data were produced by immunoSEQ multiplex PCR, yet TCRdb's version contains in-frame clones alone and is incomplete. The sample has 56,000 or so clones, approximately 80% seen once; the top ten hold around 4.6%. Sequences were derived from PBMCs, sampled from a glioma patient whose treatment included an IDH1 peptide vaccine. The receptors here all came from a middle-aged woman with glioma. Some clones in this sample may be carry-over from other donors' samples.

This chain joins TRBV5-1 and TRBJ2-5, with 11 nucleotides matching TRBD2. With V trimmed by 4 bases and J by 5 bases, 7 bases remained unmatched. The CDR3 runs to 15 residues. CDR1 and CDR2 (germline): SGHRS, YFSETQ. The CDR3: CASSDLAGGFETQYF. The CDR3 bases are TGCGCCAGCAGCGATCTAGCGGGGGGTTTCGAGACCCAGTACTTC.

The rearrangement joins TRBV7-6 to TRBJ2-2, with 10 nucleotides matching TRBD2. The V segment lost 1 base and the J segment 4 bases; nucleotides outside the gene matches: 6. This CDR3 comprises 17 residues. Germline assignment: CDR1 SGHVS and CDR2 FNYEAQ. The CDR3 spells CASSLGAGGPGTGELFF. The CDR3 region has the DNA TGTGCCAGCAGCTTAGGAGCGGGGGGGCCAGGCACCGGGGAGCTGTTTTTT.

This rearrangement joins TRBV7-9 to TRBJ1-6; D remains unclear. The CDR3 is made up of 13 amino acids. CDR1 SEHNR and CDR2 FQNEAQ come from the germline V gene (reference sequence). Trimming removed 5 bases at V and 11 bases at J, with 13 bases between. CDR3 in amino acids: CASSLPLLPPLHF. CDR3 DNA sequence: TGTGCCAGCAGCCTTCCCCTTCTGCCACCCCTCCACTTT.

The chain recombines TRBV7-9 with TRBJ2-3, with D perhaps TRBD2 (7 bases). Trimming removed 5 bases at V and 1 base at J, with 13 bases between. CDR1 is SEHNR and CDR2 is FQNEAQ in the germline V gene (reference sequence). This CDR3 is built from 15 residues. The CDR3 bases are TGTGCCAGCAGCCCTGGGGGGGCCGGCACAGATACGCAGTATTTT. It yields the protein CASSPGGAGTDTQYF.

The chain uses TRBV15 and TRBJ2-5; unclear D gene. This CDR3 has 15 amino acids. Germline-derived CDR1 and CDR2 are LNHNV and YYDKDF (reference sequence). The V end lost 0 bases, the J end lost 5 bases, and 13 bases lay between the germline ends. The CDR3 sequence is CATSREGESFETQYF. CDR3 nucleotides: TGTGCCACCAGCAGAGAAGGAGAGTCTTTCGAGACCCAGTACTTC.

This chain uses TRBV29-1 with TRBJ2-7; D possibly corresponds to TRBD2 (6 bases). Germline CDR1 and CDR2: SQVTM and ANQGSEA. The CDR3 is 13 residues long. V lost 7 bases and J 7 bases, leaving 20 bases between the germline ends. In nucleotides, the CDR3 is TGCAGCGCTGCCCAGCGGGCCACTTCTGAGCAGTACTTC. Translated, it gives CSAAQRATSEQYF.

This clone was counted between two and nine times. The V gene is TRBV27, the J gene TRBJ1-1; no definite D call. The CDR3 spans 13 residues. The V and J ends lost 3 bases and 0 bases respectively, with 5 bases between them. CDR1 and CDR2 from the germline V gene are MNHEY and SMNVEV (reference sequence). The CDR3 DNA sequence: TGTGCCAGCAGTTTCCTCCTGAACACTGAAGCTTTCTTT. This sequence encodes CASSFLLNTEAFF.

This clone was picked up a small number of times. V usage is TRBV5-5 and J usage is TRBJ2-7; D not resolved. Germline V gene data show CDR1 as SGHKS and CDR2 as YYEKEE (reference sequence). The CDR3 has 13 amino acids. The V gene lost 1 base and the J gene lost 1 base, with 6 bases spanning the gap. CDR3 sequence (DNA): TGTGCCAGCAGCTTGAGGCCGTCCTACGAGCAGTACTTC. Translation gives CASSLRPSYEQYF.

The V call is TRBV25-1, the J call TRBJ2-3, with D perhaps matching TRBD1 or TRBD2 (5 bases each). Germline CDR1 and CDR2: MGHDK and SYGVNS. CDR3 length: 14 residues. V dropped 3 bases and J dropped 2 bases, with 9 bases sitting between them. The CDR3 protein is CASSDREYTDTQYF. CDR3 sequence (DNA): TGTGCCAGCAGTGACAGGGAGTACACAGATACGCAGTATTTT.

The genes are TRBV7-9 and TRBJ2-7; 8 bases are shared with TRBD1. The ends lost 4 bases at V and 3 bases at J; junction bases unmatched: 11. The CDR3 runs to 16 residues. Germline V gene sequence: CDR1 SEHNR, CDR2 FQNEAQ (reference sequence). The CDR3 region is CASSWTGQRGVYEQYF. The CDR3 DNA reads as TGTGCCAGCAGCTGGACAGGGCAAAGGGGGGTCTACGAGCAGTACTTC.

The chain has TRBV4-1 and TRBJ2-1; D may correspond to TRBD1 or TRBD2 (6 bases each). The CDR3 spans 15 residues. Germline V gene sequence: CDR1 MGHRA, CDR2 YSYEKL. Trimming removed 4 bases from V and 7 bases from J, with 17 bases in between. CDR3 DNA sequence: TGCGCCAGCAGCCCCCGGTTGGGGGGCTGGAATGAGCAGTTCTTC. Its translation: CASSPRLGGWNEQFF.

The chain is built from TRBV5-1 and TRBJ1-2; TRBD1 matches 8 bases. This CDR3 region has 16 residues. With V trimmed by 2 bases and J by 4 bases, 10 bases remained unmatched. CDR1 is SGHRS and CDR2 is YFSETQ in the germline V gene. CDR3 sequence reads: CASSFQGQGSSYGYTF. The CDR3 bases are TGCGCCAGCAGCTTCCAAGGACAGGGCTCGAGCTATGGCTACACCTTC.

In this sample, this clone turned up once. The genes are TRBV12-5 and TRBJ2-2; possible D gene TRBD1, 6 bases. The V and J ends lost 0 bases and 3 bases respectively, with 11 bases between them. The CDR3 is made up of 16 amino acids. The germline V gene encodes CDR1 LGHNT and CDR2 FRNRAP. This CDR3 reads CASGLVSGVDTGELFF. The CDR3 DNA reads TGTGCTAGTGGTTTGGTATCAGGGGTCGACACCGGGGAGCTGTTTTTT.

This clone was seen only once. The V and J genes are TRBV4-1 and TRBJ2-4, with a possible D match to TRBD2 (7 bases). The germline gives CDR1 MGHRA, CDR2 YSYEKL. The CDR3 has 17 amino acids. V lost 0 bases and J 2 bases, leaving 14 bases between the germline ends. CDR3 sequence (DNA): TGCGCCAGCAGCCAAGATAAAAGGGGGGGCACCAAAAACATTCAGTACTTC. Translating it yields CASSQDKRGGTKNIQYF.

The rearrangement uses TRBV27 and TRBJ2-7; 8 nucleotides agree with TRBD2. The germline gives CDR1 MNHEY, CDR2 SMNVEV (reference sequence). After removal of 4 bases from V and 3 bases from J, the junction contained 8 bases not matched to a gene. The CDR3 runs to 15 residues. The CDR3 loop is CASSSTGGIHYEQYF. As DNA, the CDR3 is TGTGCCAGCAGTTCGACGGGGGGGATACACTACGAGCAGTACTTC.

CDR3 DNA: TGTGCCAGCAGTCCAGGTGCAGGCTCCTACGAGCAGTACTTC. This sequence encodes CASSPGAGSYEQYF. The rearrangement links TRBV6-5 to TRBJ2-7; D is unclear. Trimming took 5 bases from V and 0 from J, leaving 11 bases between them. The CDR3 loop spans 14 amino acids. The germline V gene has CDR1 MNHEY and CDR2 SVGAGI.

V usage is TRBV14 and J usage is TRBJ2-1; 7 nucleotides align to TRBD2. V gave up 4 bases and J gave up 9 bases; unmatched junction bases: 12. The CDR3 length is 15 residues. CDR1 is SGHDN and CDR2 is FVKESK in the germline V gene. This chain's CDR3 is CASSPRTGGGSEQFF. CDR3 nucleotide sequence: TGTGCCAGCAGCCCCCGGACCGGGGGAGGGAGTGAGCAGTTCTTC.

This clone was counted a single time. The chain has TRBV7-9 and TRBJ2-7; 12 bases align to TRBD2. CDR3 length equals 14 residues. Germline V gene lookup returns CDR1 SEHNR and CDR2 FQNEAQ (reference sequence). The V segment lost 3 bases and the J segment 6 bases; nucleotides outside the gene matches: 3. The CDR3 DNA follows: TGTGCCAGCAGCTTCCTAGCGGGGGGGCTCGAGCAGTACTTC. It codes for CASSFLAGGLEQYF.

The CDR3 loop reads CASTWRLSTEAFF. CDR3 bases: TGTGCCAGCACCTGGCGACTCAGCACTGAAGCTTTCTTT. The genes are TRBV2 and TRBJ1-1; no definite D call. V was clipped by 7 bases and J by 4 bases, with 13 bases between them. The CDR3 runs 13 residues. The germline CDR1 and CDR2 sequences are SNHLY and FYNNEI.

The V gene is TRBV6-5, the J gene TRBJ1-2, with 7 bases fitting TRBD1. Unmatched junction bases numbered 9, after V lost 6 bases and J lost 8 bases. Germline V gives CDR1 MNHEY, CDR2 SVGAGI. The CDR3 is 13 amino acids. CDR3 sequence: CASRSFTGAGYTF. The CDR3 DNA is TGTGCCAGCAGGTCTTTCACAGGGGCCGGCTACACCTTC.

V and J are TRBV5-6 and TRBJ1-5; TRBD1 is a possible D gene (5 bases). CDR1 and CDR2 (germline): SGHDT, YYEEEE. The CDR3 is 15 amino acids. V was trimmed by 4 bases and J by 6 bases, leaving 17 bases between them. This chain's CDR3 is CASSDGPGGGQPQHF. DNA for the CDR3: TGTGCCAGCAGCGACGGGCCAGGTGGGGGTCAGCCCCAGCATTTT.

The chain couples TRBV5-1 to TRBJ2-2; TRBD2 matches at 9 bases. V was clipped by 7 bases and J by 1 base; unmatched bases: 5. The CDR3 covers 15 residues. CDR1 SGHRS and CDR2 YFSETQ come from the germline V gene. This chain's CDR3 is CASYELAGNTGELFF. CDR3 nucleotide sequence: TGCGCCAGCTATGAACTAGCGGGGAACACCGGGGAGCTGTTTTTT.

The V gene is TRBV5-1, the J gene TRBJ2-1, with no clear D. This CDR3 is 13 amino acids long. V was pared by 0 bases and J by 5 bases, with 6 bases between. CDR1 is SGHRS and CDR2 is YFSETQ in the germline V gene. The chain's CDR3 is CASSLGGDNEQFF. The CDR3 nucleotides are TGCGCCAGCAGCTTGGGTGGCGACAATGAGCAGTTCTTC.

The chain is built from TRBV2 and TRBJ2-7; D is unresolved. With 8 bases removed from V and 5 bases from J, the gap between germline ends came to 10 bases. The length of the CDR3 is 11 residues. Per germline, CDR1 SNHLY and CDR2 FYNNEI. As DNA, the CDR3 is TGTGCCAGCCTGTATAGCAACGAGCAGTACTTC. Translating it yields CASLYSNEQYF.

The rearrangement links TRBV15 to TRBJ1-3; TRBD1 matches 7 bases. CDR3 size: 15 residues. The germline CDR1 and CDR2 sequences are LNHNV and YYDKDF (reference sequence). Germline trimming cut 8 bases from V and 7 bases from J; bases unmatched to any gene: 14. The chain's CDR3 is CATSDTSGGRNTIYF. DNA for the CDR3: TGTGCCACCTCAGACACTTCAGGGGGGAGGAACACCATATATTTT.

The genes are TRBV2 and TRBJ1-2; the D is unclear. V was clipped by 5 bases and J by 2 bases, with 9 bases between them. CDR1 is SNHLY and CDR2 is FYNNEI in the germline V gene. The CDR3 extends over 13 amino acids. The CDR3 reads CASSTDGNYGYTF. DNA of the CDR3: TGTGCCAGCAGTACAGACGGGAACTATGGCTACACCTTC.

The rearrangement uses TRBV7-8 and TRBJ1-6; 7 bases align to TRBD1. Losses at the gene ends were 5 bases for V and 10 bases for J; bases not matched to a gene: 8. The germline gives CDR1 SGHVS, CDR2 FQNEAQ. The CDR3 is made up of 14 amino acids. The DNA of the CDR3 is TGTGCCAGCAGCACCTTAACAGGGGACTCACCCCTCCACTTT. This codes for CASSTLTGDSPLHF.

This CDR3 is CAWRGPNAPLGYTF. Written as DNA, the CDR3 is TGTGCCTGGAGGGGGCCGAATGCCCCCCTTGGCTACACCTTC. The chain combines TRBV30 with TRBJ1-2; D perhaps matches TRBD1 (5 bases). Germline assignment: CDR1 GTSNPN and CDR2 SVGIG (reference sequence). V was cut by 3 bases and J by 7 bases, with 18 bases left in between. The CDR3 contains 14 residues.